This record covers a single T cell receptor (beta chain). Antigen specificity is unknown. The PCR contained 60 Vbeta and 13 Jbeta primers. Original processing methods: In a later analysis, the count reached some 83 million unique TCR beta chains, with 9 million to 11 million shared. The table came from immunoSEQ multiplex PCR; TCRdb's copy has only in-frame clones and leaves some out. V, J and clone size were drawn from that table, and D and trimming were deduced from the DNA. The repertoire has fewer than 350,000 clones, 85% to 90% of them found once; the top ten carry roughly 2.3%. The data belong to a study of cytomegalovirus exposure and HLA in healthy donors. Trimming left V 1 base short and J 0 bases short, with 10 bases between. This CDR3 is 15 amino acids long. Germline V CDR1 and CDR2: SGHRS, YFSETQ. Whole-study results and caveats: Most of the TCR beta V segments (in an earlier analysis) were productive either about 87% or about 30% of the time. With DRB1 most and HLA-C fewest, TCR association rates differed between HLA loci in a later analysis.

Sequencing was done on a sample of PBMCs. This TCR came from a woman younger than 35 in good health and CMV-seronegative. The genes are TRBV5-1 and TRBJ1-1; D is uncertain. The CDR3 sequence is CASSLTAIMNTEAFF. For the CDR3, the DNA is TGCGCCAGCAGCTTGACAGCCATCATGAACACTGAAGCTTTCTTT.